Listed here are 28 T cell receptor beta chains from one sample, sequenced in a study of spatial heterogeneity in lung cancer. Stated time point: sample taken at primary tumor resection. TCRdb analysed the 5' RACE reads with MiXCR anew, one entry per CDR3 protein. The sample lists fewer than 2,000 distinct CDR3 sequences; under 30% were seen once. This specimen consisted of normal lung tissue next to the tumor, obtained at surgery. The receptors derive from a male donor with early-stage non-small cell lung cancer.

The table lists this clonotype with a count of one. The chain carries TRBV11-3 and TRBJ2-3; D call uncertain. This CDR3 comprises 12 residues. Germline V CDR1 and CDR2: SGHNT, YENEEA. Between the trimmed V and J ends, which lost 4 bases and 6 bases, there was a span of 8 bases. CDR3 DNA: TGTGCCAGCAGCTCTTTAGGGGATACGCAGTATTTT. Protein product: CASSSLGDTQYF. Variable domain in full (rest from reference TRBV11-3 and TRBJ2-3): EAGVVQSPRYKIIEKKQPVAFWCNPISGHNTLYWYLQNLGQGPELLIRYENEEAVDDSQLPKDRFSAERLKGVDSTLKIQPAELGDSAVYLCASSSLGDTQYFGPGTRLTVL.

The chain links TRBV7-9 to TRBJ2-1, with D perhaps matching TRBD2 (6 bases). V lost 3 bases, J lost 2 bases, and 11 bases lay in between. Germline CDR1 reads SEHNR; CDR2 reads FQNEAQ (reference sequence). This CDR3 contains 15 residues. The DNA for the CDR3 is TGTGCCAGCAGCTTGGGACTTAACGCCTACAATGAGCAGTTCTTC. Protein: CASSLGLNAYNEQFF.

This chain connects TRBV29-1 to TRBJ1-4; D is unresolved. Germline CDR1 is SQVTM and CDR2 is ANQGSEA. The CDR3 has 12 amino acids. V lost 8 bases and J lost 8, with 15 bases in between. The DNA of the CDR3 is TGCAGCACCTGGGCGGTGGGGGAAAAACTGTTTTTT. It codes for CSTWAVGEKLFF.

By frequency in the sample, this clonotype is medium-sized. V and J are TRBV20-1 and TRBJ1-5, with D perhaps matching TRBD1 (5 bases). Trimming took off 6 bases at V and 5 bases at J, with 11 bases between the two ends. Germline V CDR1 and CDR2: DFQATT, SNEGSKA (reference sequence). CDR3 length: 12 amino acids. The DNA for the CDR3 is TGCAGTGCGGGGGACTTCGATCAGCCCCAGCATTTT. It encodes CSAGDFDQPQHF.

This chain connects TRBV6-2 or TRBV6-3 to TRBJ1-5, with D perhaps TRBD1 (6 bases). The V end lost 6 bases, the J end lost 1 base, and 13 bases lay between the germline ends. The length of the CDR3 is 15 residues. CDR1 and CDR2 (germline): MNHEY, SVGEGT. The CDR3 nucleotides read TGTGCCAGCAGCGCTCCAGGGGACAGCAATCAGCCCCAGCATTTT. It is translated as CASSAPGDSNQPQHF.

This clonotype is termed large. CDR3 nucleotide sequence: TGTGCCAGCAGCTCAGGGGGTTTTGGGCAAGAGACCCAGTACTTC. This sequence encodes CASSSGGFGQETQYF. The chain couples TRBV7-8 to TRBJ2-5; 7 nucleotides agree with TRBD1. J was trimmed by 2 bases and V by 4 bases; bases with no gene match: 7. Germline CDR1 and CDR2: SGHVS and FQNEAQ. The CDR3 sequence is 15 residues long. The whole variable domain, filled in from reference TRBV7-8 and TRBJ2-5, reads GAGVSQSPRYKVAKRGQDVALRCDPISGHVSLFWYQQALGQGPEFLTYFQNEAQLDKSGLPSDRFFAERPEGSVSTLKIQRTQQEDSAVYLCASSSGGFGQETQYFGPGTRLLVL.

The table lists this clonotype with many counts. V usage is TRBV10-3 and J usage is TRBJ2-7; D is uncertain. This CDR3 contains 15 residues. The germline CDR1 and CDR2 sequences are ENHRY and SYGVKD. V was pared by 5 bases and J by 2 bases, with 16 bases between. In DNA, the CDR3 is TGTGCCATCAGTAATGGCCACCCTGATACCTACGAGCAGTACTTC. This sequence encodes CAISNGHPDTYEQYF.

By share of the sample, this clonotype is medium-sized. This chain joins TRBV18 and TRBJ2-3; D remains unclear. Germline V gene data show CDR1 as KGHSH and CDR2 as LQKENI. The CDR3 has 14 amino acids. The V and J ends lost 0 bases and 6 bases respectively, with 10 bases between them. Here the CDR3 DNA reads TGTGCCAGCTCACCACCAATAGGGCTGGATACGCAGTATTTT. This sequence encodes CASSPPIGLDTQYF.

Relative to its sample, this clonotype is medium-sized. This chain links TRBV11-1 with TRBJ2-5; 15 bases map to TRBD2. The CDR3 is 17 residues long. Germline CDR1 SGHAT, CDR2 FQDESV (reference sequence). V lost 4 bases, J lost 2 bases, and 5 bases stayed unmatched. The DNA of the CDR3 is TGTGCCAGCAGCTCCGGACTAGCGGGGGGGAAGCAAGAGACCCAGTACTTC. The encoded protein is CASSSGLAGGKQETQYF.

The chain combines TRBV20-1 with TRBJ2-3, with D perhaps being TRBD1 or TRBD2 (5 bases each). Looked up from germline, CDR1 is DFQATT and CDR2 is SNEGSKA (reference sequence). This CDR3 contains 16 residues. V was shortened by 0 bases and J by 0 bases, with 13 bases between the two germline ends. The CDR3 is CSARDRGTASTDTQYF. The DNA of the CDR3 is TGCAGTGCTAGAGATCGAGGGACGGCTAGCACAGATACGCAGTATTTT.

This clonotype is categorized as medium-sized (0.01 to 0.1%). The rearrangement uses TRBV11-2 and TRBJ2-7; TRBD2 aligns across 10 bases. This CDR3 is built from 16 residues. Trimming removed 1 base from V and 0 bases from J; junction bases left unmatched: 3. CDR1 SGHAT and CDR2 FQNNGV come from the germline V gene. The CDR3 spells CASSLVRTSGSYEQYF. For the CDR3, the DNA is TGTGCCAGCAGCTTAGTCAGGACTAGCGGCTCCTACGAGCAGTACTTC.

Relative to its sample, this clonotype is medium-sized. This chain uses TRBV18 with TRBJ1-5; D is possibly TRBD1 (5 bases). The CDR3 extends over 15 amino acids. Trimming cost V 3 bases and J 4 bases, with 13 bases left between them. Germline CDR1 reads KGHSH; CDR2 reads LQKENI. CDR3 protein: CASSPPGSRNQPQHF. The CDR3 coding sequence is TGTGCCAGCTCACCCCCAGGGAGCCGAAATCAGCCCCAGCATTTT.

This clonotype has a count of ten or more. V is TRBV7-8 and J is TRBJ1-2; 7 nucleotides agree with TRBD1. CDR3 length equals 15 residues. With V trimmed by 1 base and J by 4 bases, 6 bases remained unmatched. The V gene's germline CDR1 is SGHVS and CDR2 FQNEAQ. The CDR3 DNA reads TGTGCCAGCAGCTTAGGGGAAACAGGGGCCTATGGCTACACCTTC. Its translation is CASSLGETGAYGYTF. The variable domain in full, completed from reference TRBV7-8 and TRBJ1-2, reads GAGVSQSPRYKVAKRGQDVALRCDPISGHVSLFWYQQALGQGPEFLTYFQNEAQLDKSGLPSDRFFAERPEGSVSTLKIQRTQQEDSAVYLCASSLGETGAYGYTFGSGTRLTVV.

This clonotype ranks as medium-sized. The chain has TRBV30 and TRBJ1-1; D is uncertain. Germline V gene lookup returns CDR1 GTSNPN and CDR2 SVGIG (reference sequence). The V end was cut by 0 bases, the J end by 6 bases, with 17 bases between. The CDR3 is made up of 15 amino acids. The CDR3 DNA sequence: TGTGCCTGGAGTGTTGGGAAAACGGCGCGGCCTGAAGCTTTCTTT. Residues: CAWSVGKTARPEAFF.

The rearrangement joins TRBV3-1 to TRBJ2-1, with 9 bases lining up with TRBD1. The trim removed 4 bases at V and 15 bases at J, leaving 10 bases unmatched. This CDR3 spans 13 amino acids. The V gene's germline CDR1 is LGHDT and CDR2 YNNKEL (reference sequence). CDR3 in DNA: TGTGCCAGCAGCCCTTCCCGACAGGGGGTGGTGTTCTTC. Translating it yields CASSPSRQGVVFF.

This clonotype is termed medium-sized. The chain carries TRBV7-2 and TRBJ1-4; TRBD1 matches 7 bases. Germline CDR1 SGHTA, CDR2 FQGNSA. After removal of 5 bases from V and 3 bases from J, the junction contained 9 bases not matched to a gene. The CDR3 consists of 16 residues. The CDR3 spells CASSRFIRGANEKLFF. CDR3 bases: TGTGCCAGCAGCCGCTTTATCAGGGGGGCTAATGAAAAACTGTTTTTT.

The chain has TRBV2 and TRBJ2-5; TRBD1 aligns across 10 bases. The CDR3 extends over 15 amino acids. The trim removed 7 bases at V and 2 bases at J, leaving 7 bases unmatched. CDR1 is SNHLY, CDR2 FYNNEI, per germline. DNA of the CDR3: TGTGCCAGCATGAGAGGGACAGGGGAACAAGAGACCCAGTACTTC. It is translated as CASMRGTGEQETQYF.

This chain joins TRBV12-3 or TRBV12-4 and TRBJ2-3, with 8 positions matching TRBD2. The CDR3 contains 17 residues. V was clipped by 6 bases and J by 2 bases; unmatched bases: 13. Written as DNA, the CDR3 is TGTGCCAGCAGATCCCGACTAGCGAAGCCCCTCACAGATACGCAGTATTTT. This codes for CASRSRLAKPLTDTQYF.

This clonotype was seen only a few times. The rearrangement uses TRBV12-3 or TRBV12-4 and TRBJ1-1; 9 bases are a match to TRBD1. The J segment lost 4 bases and the V segment lost 5 bases, leaving 8 bases of the junction unmatched. This CDR3 has 15 residues. CDR3 in DNA: TGTGCCAGCAGTCTTACAGGGGGCTACGGCACTGAAGCTTTCTTT. Translating gives CASSLTGGYGTEAFF.

By share of the sample, this clonotype is medium-sized. V and J are TRBV7-8 and TRBJ2-3; D gene ambiguous. The CDR3 runs 12 residues. In germline, CDR1 is SGHVS, CDR2 FQNEAQ. V dropped 10 bases and J dropped 6 bases, with 14 bases sitting between them. CDR3: CATDRMGDTQYF. The CDR3, as DNA: TGTGCCACCGACCGAATGGGGGATACGCAGTATTTT. Using reference TRBV7-8 and TRBJ2-3 for the parts outside the CDR3, the full variable domain is GAGVSQSPRYKVAKRGQDVALRCDPISGHVSLFWYQQALGQGPEFLTYFQNEAQLDKSGLPSDRFFAERPEGSVSTLKIQRTQQEDSAVYLCATDRMGDTQYFGPGTRLTVL.

This clonotype is classed as medium-sized. The CDR3 DNA is TGTGCCAGCAGTTTTGGCAGGTCGGTTTCCTATGGCTACACCTTC. The encoded protein is CASSFGRSVSYGYTF. The chain couples TRBV12-3 or TRBV12-4 to TRBJ1-2; no clear D gene. This CDR3 region has 15 residues. V lost 3 bases to trimming and J lost 4 bases, with 15 bases between them.

The chain couples TRBV5-1 to TRBJ2-1; D is possibly TRBD2 (6 bases). Per germline, CDR1 SGHRS and CDR2 YFSETQ. The germline V and J ends were trimmed by 4 bases and 7 bases, with 21 bases remaining between them. This CDR3 region has 16 residues. The CDR3 is CASSQGRGALGNEQFF. The CDR3 DNA is TGCGCCAGCAGCCAAGGGCGGGGCGCCCTGGGGAATGAGCAGTTCTTC.

By proportion, this clonotype is medium-sized. The chain employs TRBV7-2 and TRBJ2-7; D perhaps matches TRBD2 (6 bases). Trimming took 5 bases from V and 7 from J, leaving 12 bases between them. The CDR3 has 12 amino acids. Germline V gene sequence: CDR1 SGHTA, CDR2 FQGNSA. CDR3 nucleotide sequence: TGTGCCAGCAGCCCCCGGAGGGGAGAGCAGTACTTC. It codes for CASSPRRGEQYF. The full variable domain, completed using reference TRBV7-2 and TRBJ2-7, is GAGVSQSPSNKVTEKGKDVELRCDPISGHTALYWYRQSLGQGLEFLIYFQGNSAPDKSGLPSDRFSAERTGGSVSTLTIQRTQQEDSAVYLCASSPRRGEQYFGPGTRLTVT.

The V and J genes are TRBV19 and TRBJ1-2; D is undetermined. CDR1 is LNHDA and CDR2 is SQIVND in the germline V gene (reference sequence). The CDR3 spans 15 residues. Trimming pared 0 bases from V and 3 bases from J, leaving 11 bases between. As DNA, the CDR3 is TGTGCCAGTAGTATAGAGTTGGTCACTCACTATGGCTACACCTTC. Protein product: CASSIELVTHYGYTF.

This clonotype was seen repeatedly, ten times or more. This chain connects TRBV7-9 to TRBJ2-5, with TRBD2 matching 11 bases. V trimming: 1 base; J trimming: 5 bases; junction bases outside the gene matches: 6. Germline V gene lookup returns CDR1 SEHNR and CDR2 FQNEAQ (reference sequence). The CDR3 totals 16 residues. This CDR3 reads CASSLVGTSGGETQYF. In DNA form, the CDR3 reads TGTGCCAGCAGCTTAGTCGGGACTAGCGGCGGGGAGACCCAGTACTTC.

In this sample, this clonotype turned up a few times. The chain uses TRBV19 and TRBJ1-1; D remains unclear. V dropped 7 bases and J dropped 8 bases, with 14 bases sitting between them. The CDR3 runs to 12 residues. Germline loops: CDR1 LNHDA, CDR2 SQIVND (reference sequence). The CDR3 bases are TGTGCCAGTACATGGGGAGGGATCGAAGCTTTCTTT. Its protein is CASTWGGIEAFF.

This clonotype is judged medium-sized (0.01 to 0.1%). The chain has TRBV20-1 and TRBJ1-5; D possibly corresponds to TRBD1 (6 bases). The V end lost 3 bases, the J end lost 0 bases, and 12 bases lay between the germline ends. Germline CDR1 is DFQATT and CDR2 is SNEGSKA (reference sequence). The CDR3 contains 15 residues. The chain's CDR3 is CSARAGQHSNQPQHF. CDR3 in DNA: TGCAGTGCTAGGGCCGGACAGCATAGCAATCAGCCCCAGCATTTT.

CDR3 amino acids: CASSSVGAGSSYEQYF. The CDR3 DNA sequence: TGTGCCAGCAGCTCCGTCGGGGCAGGTAGCTCCTACGAGCAGTACTTC. V and J are TRBV7-8 and TRBJ2-7, with D perhaps assigned TRBD1 or TRBD2 (5 bases each). The germline V gene has CDR1 SGHVS and CDR2 FQNEAQ. The CDR3 is 16 amino acids. Trimming removed 4 bases at V and 0 bases at J, with 16 bases between.